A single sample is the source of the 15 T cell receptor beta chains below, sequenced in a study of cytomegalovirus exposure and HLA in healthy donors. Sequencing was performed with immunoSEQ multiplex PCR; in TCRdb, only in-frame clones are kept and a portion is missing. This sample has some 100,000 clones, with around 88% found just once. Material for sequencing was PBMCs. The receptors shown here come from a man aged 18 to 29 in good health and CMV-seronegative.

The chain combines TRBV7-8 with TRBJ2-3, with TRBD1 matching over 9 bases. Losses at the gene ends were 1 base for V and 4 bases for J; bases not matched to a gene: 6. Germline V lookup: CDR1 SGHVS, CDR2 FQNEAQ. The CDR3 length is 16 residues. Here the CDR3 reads CASSLEHRGRPDTQYF. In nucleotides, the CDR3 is TGTGCCAGCAGCTTAGAACACAGGGGGCGCCCAGATACGCAGTATTTT.

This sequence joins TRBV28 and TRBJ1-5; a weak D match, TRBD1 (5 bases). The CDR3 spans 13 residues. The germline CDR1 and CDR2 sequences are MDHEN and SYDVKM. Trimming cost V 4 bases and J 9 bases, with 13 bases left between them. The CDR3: CASSSGGTRPQHF. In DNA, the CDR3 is TGTGCCAGCAGTTCGGGCGGGACGAGGCCCCAGCATTTT.

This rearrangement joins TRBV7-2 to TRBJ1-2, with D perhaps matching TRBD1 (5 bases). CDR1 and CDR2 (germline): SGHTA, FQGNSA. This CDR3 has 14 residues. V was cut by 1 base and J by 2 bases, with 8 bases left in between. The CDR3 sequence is CASSLGQLNYGYTF. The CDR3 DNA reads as TGTGCCAGCAGCTTAGGACAGCTAAACTATGGCTACACCTTC.

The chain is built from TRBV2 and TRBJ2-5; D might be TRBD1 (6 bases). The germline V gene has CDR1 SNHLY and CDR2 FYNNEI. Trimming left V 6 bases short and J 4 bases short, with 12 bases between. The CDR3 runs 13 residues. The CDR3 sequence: CASRDTGLETQYF. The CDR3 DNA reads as TGTGCCAGCAGGGATACAGGGTTAGAGACCCAGTACTTC.

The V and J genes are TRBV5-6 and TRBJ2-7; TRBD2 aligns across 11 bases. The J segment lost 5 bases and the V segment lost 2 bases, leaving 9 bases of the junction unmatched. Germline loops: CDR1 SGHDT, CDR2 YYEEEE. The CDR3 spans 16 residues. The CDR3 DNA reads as TGTGCCAGCAGCTTAGGGACTAGCGGTAGGAGAAACGAGCAGTACTTC. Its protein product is CASSLGTSGRRNEQYF.

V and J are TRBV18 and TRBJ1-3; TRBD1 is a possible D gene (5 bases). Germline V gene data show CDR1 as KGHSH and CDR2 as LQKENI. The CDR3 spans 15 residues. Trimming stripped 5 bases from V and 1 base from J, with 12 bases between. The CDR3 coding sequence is TGTGCCAGCTCAGAGACAAGGGGATCTGGAAACACCATATATTTT. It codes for CASSETRGSGNTIYF. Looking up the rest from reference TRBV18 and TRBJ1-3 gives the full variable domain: NAGVMQNPRHLVRRRGQEARLRCSPMKGHSHVYWYRQLPEEGLKFMVYLQKENIIDESGMPKERFSAEFPKEGPSILRIQQVVRGDSAAYFCASSETRGSGNTIYFGEGSWLTVV.

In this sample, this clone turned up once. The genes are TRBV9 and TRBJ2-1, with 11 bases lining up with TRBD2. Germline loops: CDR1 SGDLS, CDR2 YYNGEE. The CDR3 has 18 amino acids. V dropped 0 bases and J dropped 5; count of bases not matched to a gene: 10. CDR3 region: CASSVATSGRLLNNEQFF. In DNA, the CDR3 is TGTGCCAGCAGCGTAGCTACTAGCGGGAGACTCCTTAACAATGAGCAGTTCTTC. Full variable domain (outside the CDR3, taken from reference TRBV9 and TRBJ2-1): DSGVTQTPKHLITATGQRVTLRCSPRSGDLSVYWYQQSLDQGLQFLIQYYNGEERAKGNILERFSAQQFPDLHSELNLSSLELGDSALYFCASSVATSGRLLNNEQFFGPGTRLTVL.

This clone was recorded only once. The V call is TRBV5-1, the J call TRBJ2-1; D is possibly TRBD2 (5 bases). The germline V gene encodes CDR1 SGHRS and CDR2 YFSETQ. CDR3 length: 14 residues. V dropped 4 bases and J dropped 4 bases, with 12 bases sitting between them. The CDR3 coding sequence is TGCGCCAGCAGCCCGAGAGACTATTACAATGAGCAGTTCTTC. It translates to CASSPRDYYNEQFF.

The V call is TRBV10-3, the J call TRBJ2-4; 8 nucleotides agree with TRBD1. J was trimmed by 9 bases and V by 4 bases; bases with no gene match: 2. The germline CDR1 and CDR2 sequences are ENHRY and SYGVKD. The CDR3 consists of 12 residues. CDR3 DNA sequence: TGTGCCATCAGTGGCGACAGGGGCATTCAGTACTTC. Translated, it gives CAISGDRGIQYF.

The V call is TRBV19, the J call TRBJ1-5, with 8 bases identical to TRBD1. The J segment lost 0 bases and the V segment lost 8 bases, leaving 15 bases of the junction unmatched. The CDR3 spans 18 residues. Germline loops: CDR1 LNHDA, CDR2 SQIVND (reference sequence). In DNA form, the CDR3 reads TGTGCCAGTCCGCAACAGGGGGTATTGAGTAATAGCAATCAGCCCCAGCATTTT. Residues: CASPQQGVLSNSNQPQHF. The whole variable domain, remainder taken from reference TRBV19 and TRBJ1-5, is DGGITQSPKYLFRKEGQNVTLSCEQNLNHDAMYWYRQDPGQGLRLIYYSQIVNDFQKGDIAEGYSVSREKKESFPLTVTSAQKNPTAFYLCASPQQGVLSNSNQPQHFGDGTRLSIL.

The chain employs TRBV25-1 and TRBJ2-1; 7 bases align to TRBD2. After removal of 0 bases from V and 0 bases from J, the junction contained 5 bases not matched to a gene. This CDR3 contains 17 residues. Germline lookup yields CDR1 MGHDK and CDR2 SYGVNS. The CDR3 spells CASSEYSGGSSYNEQFF. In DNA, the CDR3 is TGTGCCAGCAGTGAATACTCCGGGGGGAGCTCCTACAATGAGCAGTTCTTC.

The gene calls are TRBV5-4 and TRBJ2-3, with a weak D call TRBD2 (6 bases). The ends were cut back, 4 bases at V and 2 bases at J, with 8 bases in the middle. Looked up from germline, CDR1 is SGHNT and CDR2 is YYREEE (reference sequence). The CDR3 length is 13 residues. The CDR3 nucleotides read TGTGCCAGCAGCGGGAGGACCACAGATACGCAGTATTTT. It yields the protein CASSGRTTDTQYF.

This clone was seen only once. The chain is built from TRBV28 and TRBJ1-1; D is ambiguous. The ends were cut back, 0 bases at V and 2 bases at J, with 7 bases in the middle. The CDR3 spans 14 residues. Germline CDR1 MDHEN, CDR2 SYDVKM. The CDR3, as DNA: TGTGCCAGCAGTTTATGGCAGGTTAACACTGAAGCTTTCTTT. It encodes CASSLWQVNTEAFF.

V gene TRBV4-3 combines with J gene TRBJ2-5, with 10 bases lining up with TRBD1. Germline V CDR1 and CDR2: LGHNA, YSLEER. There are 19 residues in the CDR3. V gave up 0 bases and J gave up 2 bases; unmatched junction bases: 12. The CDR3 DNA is TGCGCCAGCAGCCAAGAAGTAATCTGGGAGGACAGGGGGCAAGAGACCCAGTACTTC. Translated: CASSQEVIWEDRGQETQYF.

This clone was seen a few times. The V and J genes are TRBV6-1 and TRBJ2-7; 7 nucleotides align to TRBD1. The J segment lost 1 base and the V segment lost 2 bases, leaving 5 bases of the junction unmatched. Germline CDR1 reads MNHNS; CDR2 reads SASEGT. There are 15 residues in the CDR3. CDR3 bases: TGTGCCAGCAGTGAAACCGGGACAGAGTCCTACGAGCAGTACTTC. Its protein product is CASSETGTESYEQYF.